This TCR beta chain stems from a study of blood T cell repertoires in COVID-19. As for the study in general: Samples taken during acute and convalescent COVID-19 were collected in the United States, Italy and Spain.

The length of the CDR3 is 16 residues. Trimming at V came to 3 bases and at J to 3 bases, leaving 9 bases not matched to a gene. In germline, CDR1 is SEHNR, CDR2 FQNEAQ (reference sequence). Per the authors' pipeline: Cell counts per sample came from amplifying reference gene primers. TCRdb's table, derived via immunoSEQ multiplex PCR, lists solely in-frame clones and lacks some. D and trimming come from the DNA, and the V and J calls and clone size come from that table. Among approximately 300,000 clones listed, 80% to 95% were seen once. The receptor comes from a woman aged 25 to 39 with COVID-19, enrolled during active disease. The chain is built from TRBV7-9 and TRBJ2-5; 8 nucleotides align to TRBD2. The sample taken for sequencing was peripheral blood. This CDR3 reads CASSFQAGEGEETQYF. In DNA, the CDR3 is TGTGCCAGCAGCTTCCAAGCGGGAGAAGGTGAAGAGACCCAGTACTTC.